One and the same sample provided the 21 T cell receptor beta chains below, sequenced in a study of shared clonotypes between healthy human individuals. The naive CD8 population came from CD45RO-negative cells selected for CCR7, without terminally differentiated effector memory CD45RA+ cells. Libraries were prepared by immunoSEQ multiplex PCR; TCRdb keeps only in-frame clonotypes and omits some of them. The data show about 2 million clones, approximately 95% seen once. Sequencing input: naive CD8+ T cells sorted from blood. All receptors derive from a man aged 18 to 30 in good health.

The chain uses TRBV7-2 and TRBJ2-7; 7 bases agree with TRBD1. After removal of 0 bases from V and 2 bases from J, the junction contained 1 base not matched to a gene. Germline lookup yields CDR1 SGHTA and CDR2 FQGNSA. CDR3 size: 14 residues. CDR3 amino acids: CASSLADRAYEQYF. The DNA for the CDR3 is TGTGCCAGCAGCTTAGCTGACAGGGCCTACGAGCAGTACTTC. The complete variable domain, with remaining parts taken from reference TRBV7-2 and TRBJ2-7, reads GAGVSQSPSNKVTEKGKDVELRCDPISGHTALYWYRQSLGQGLEFLIYFQGNSAPDKSGLPSDRFSAERTGGSVSTLTIQRTQQEDSAVYLCASSLADRAYEQYFGPGTRLTVT.

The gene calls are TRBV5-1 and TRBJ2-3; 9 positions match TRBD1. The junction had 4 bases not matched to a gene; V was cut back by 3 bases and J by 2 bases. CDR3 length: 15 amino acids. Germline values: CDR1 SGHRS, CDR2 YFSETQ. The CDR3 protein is CASSWDRDVTDTQYF. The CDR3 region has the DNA TGCGCCAGCAGCTGGGACAGGGACGTCACAGATACGCAGTATTTT.

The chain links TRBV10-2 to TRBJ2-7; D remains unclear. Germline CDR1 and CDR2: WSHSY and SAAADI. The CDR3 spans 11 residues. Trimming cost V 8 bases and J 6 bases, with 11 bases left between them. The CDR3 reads CASGSHSEQYF. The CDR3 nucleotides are TGCGCCAGCGGTAGTCACTCCGAGCAGTACTTC.

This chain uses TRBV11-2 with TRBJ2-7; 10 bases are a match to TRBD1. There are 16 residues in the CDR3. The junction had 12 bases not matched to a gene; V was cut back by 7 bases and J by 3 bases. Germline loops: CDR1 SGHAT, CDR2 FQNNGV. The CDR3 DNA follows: TGTGCCAGCACCTCAGGAGGGACAGGGGTTTTCTACGAGCAGTACTTC. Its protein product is CASTSGGTGVFYEQYF.

In DNA, the CDR3 is TGCAGCGTTGAACCTTCACTACTCTACAATGAGCAGTTCTTC. Amino acid sequence: CSVEPSLLYNEQFF. The V call is TRBV29-1, the J call TRBJ2-1, with D uncertain. The CDR3 contains 14 residues. V gave up 2 bases and J gave up 3 bases, with 11 bases separating them. Per the germline V gene, CDR1 is SQVTM and CDR2 is ANQGSEA.

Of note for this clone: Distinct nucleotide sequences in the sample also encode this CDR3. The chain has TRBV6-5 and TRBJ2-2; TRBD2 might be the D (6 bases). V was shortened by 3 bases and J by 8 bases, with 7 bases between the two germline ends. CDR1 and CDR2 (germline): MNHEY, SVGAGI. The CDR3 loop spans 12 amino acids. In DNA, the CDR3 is TGTGCCAGCAGTTATGGAGGGGGGGAGCTGTTTTTT. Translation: CASSYGGGELFF.

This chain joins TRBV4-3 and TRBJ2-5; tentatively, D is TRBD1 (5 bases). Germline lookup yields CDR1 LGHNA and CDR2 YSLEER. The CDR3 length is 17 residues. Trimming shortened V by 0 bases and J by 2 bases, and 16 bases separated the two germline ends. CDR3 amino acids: CASSQDGAIGLQETQYF. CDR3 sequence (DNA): TGCGCCAGCAGCCAAGATGGGGCGATTGGGCTTCAAGAGACCCAGTACTTC.

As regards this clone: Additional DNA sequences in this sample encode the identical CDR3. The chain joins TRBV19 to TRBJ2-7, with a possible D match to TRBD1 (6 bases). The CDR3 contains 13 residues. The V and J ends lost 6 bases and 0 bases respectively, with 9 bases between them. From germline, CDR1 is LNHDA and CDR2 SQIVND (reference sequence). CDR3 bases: TGTGCCAGTAGAGACAGGAGCTCCTACGAGCAGTACTTC. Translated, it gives CASRDRSSYEQYF.

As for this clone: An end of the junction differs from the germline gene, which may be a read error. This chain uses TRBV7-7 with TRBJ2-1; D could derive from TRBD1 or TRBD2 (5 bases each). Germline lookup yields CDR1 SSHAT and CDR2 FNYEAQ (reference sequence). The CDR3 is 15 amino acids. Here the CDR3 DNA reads TGTGCTAGCAGCTTTGGGGACGGTCCCTACAATGAGCAGTTCTTC. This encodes CASSFGDGPYNEQFF.

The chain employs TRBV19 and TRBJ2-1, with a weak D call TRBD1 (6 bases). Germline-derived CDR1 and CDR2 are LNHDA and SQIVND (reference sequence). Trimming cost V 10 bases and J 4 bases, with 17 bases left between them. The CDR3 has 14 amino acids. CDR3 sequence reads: CATAQGSLYNEQFF. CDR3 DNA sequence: TGTGCCACCGCTCAGGGGAGCTTGTACAATGAGCAGTTCTTC.

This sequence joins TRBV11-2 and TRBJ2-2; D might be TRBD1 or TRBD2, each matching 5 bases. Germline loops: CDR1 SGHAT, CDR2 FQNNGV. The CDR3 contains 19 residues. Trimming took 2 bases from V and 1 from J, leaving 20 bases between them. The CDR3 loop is CASSLRGRAELLNTGELFF. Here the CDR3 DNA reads TGTGCCAGCAGCTTACGGGGCAGGGCCGAACTATTGAACACCGGGGAGCTGTTTTTT. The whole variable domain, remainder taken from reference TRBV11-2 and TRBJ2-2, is EAGVAQSPRYKIIEKRQSVAFWCNPISGHATLYWYQQILGQGPKLLIQFQNNGVVDDSQLPKDRFSAERLKGVDSTLKIQPAKLEDSAVYLCASSLRGRAELLNTGELFFGEGSRLTVL.

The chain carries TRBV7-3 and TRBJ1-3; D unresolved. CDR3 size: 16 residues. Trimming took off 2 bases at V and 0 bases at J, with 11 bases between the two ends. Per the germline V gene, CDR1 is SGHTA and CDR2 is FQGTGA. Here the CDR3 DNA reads TGTGCCAGCAGCTTAGACGGTGGCGTCTCTGGAAACACCATATATTTT. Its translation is CASSLDGGVSGNTIYF.

The CDR3 sequence is CASSLGQHYTDTQYF. DNA of the CDR3: TGTGCCAGCAGTCTCGGACAGCACTACACAGATACGCAGTATTTT. The gene calls are TRBV6-5 and TRBJ2-3, with D possibly being TRBD1 (6 bases). The V end lost 5 bases, the J end lost 2 bases, and 14 bases lay between the germline ends. The CDR3 has 15 amino acids. Germline V gene lookup returns CDR1 MNHEY and CDR2 SVGAGI.

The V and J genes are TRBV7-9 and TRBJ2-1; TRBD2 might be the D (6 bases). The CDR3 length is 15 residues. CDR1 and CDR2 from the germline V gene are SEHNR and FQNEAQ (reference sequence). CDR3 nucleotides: TGTGTCGTTGGAGGGGAAAAGAATCCCTACAATGAGCAGTTCTTC. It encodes CVVGGEKNPYNEQFF.

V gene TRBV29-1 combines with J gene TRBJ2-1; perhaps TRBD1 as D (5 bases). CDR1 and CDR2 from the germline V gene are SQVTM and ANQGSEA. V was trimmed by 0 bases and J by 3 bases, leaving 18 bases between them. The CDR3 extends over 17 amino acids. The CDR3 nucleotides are TGCAGCGTTGAAGATATGGAATCGGACAAACTCTACAATGAGCAGTTCTTC. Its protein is CSVEDMESDKLYNEQFF.

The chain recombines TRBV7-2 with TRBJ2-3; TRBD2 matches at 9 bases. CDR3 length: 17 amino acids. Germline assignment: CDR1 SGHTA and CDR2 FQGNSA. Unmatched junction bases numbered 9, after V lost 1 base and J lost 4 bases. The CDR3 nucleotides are TGTGCCAGCAGCTTAGTCCCGGCTAGCGGGGAGGCAGATACGCAGTATTTT. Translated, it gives CASSLVPASGEADTQYF. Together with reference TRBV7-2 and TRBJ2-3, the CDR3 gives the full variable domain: GAGVSQSPSNKVTEKGKDVELRCDPISGHTALYWYRQSLGQGLEFLIYFQGNSAPDKSGLPSDRFSAERTGGSVSTLTIQRTQQEDSAVYLCASSLVPASGEADTQYFGPGTRLTVL.

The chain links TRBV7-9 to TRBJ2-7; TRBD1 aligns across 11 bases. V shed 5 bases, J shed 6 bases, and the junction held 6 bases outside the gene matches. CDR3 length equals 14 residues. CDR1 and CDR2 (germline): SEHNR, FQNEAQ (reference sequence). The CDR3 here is CASSPGQGAVEQYF. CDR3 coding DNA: TGTGCCAGCAGCCCCGGACAGGGGGCTGTCGAGCAGTACTTC.

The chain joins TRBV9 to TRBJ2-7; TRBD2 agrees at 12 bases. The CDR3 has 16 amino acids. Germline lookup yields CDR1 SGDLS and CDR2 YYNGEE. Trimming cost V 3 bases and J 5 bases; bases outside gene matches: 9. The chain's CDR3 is CASSGLAGGPIDEQYF. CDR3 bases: TGTGCCAGCAGCGGGCTAGCGGGAGGGCCGATCGACGAGCAGTACTTC.

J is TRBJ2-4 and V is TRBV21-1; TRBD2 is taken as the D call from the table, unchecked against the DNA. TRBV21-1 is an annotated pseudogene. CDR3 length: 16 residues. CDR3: CASSNRAGGPSDIQYF. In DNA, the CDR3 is TGTGCCAGCAGCAATCGGGCGGGAGGGCCCTCAGACATTCAGTACTTC.

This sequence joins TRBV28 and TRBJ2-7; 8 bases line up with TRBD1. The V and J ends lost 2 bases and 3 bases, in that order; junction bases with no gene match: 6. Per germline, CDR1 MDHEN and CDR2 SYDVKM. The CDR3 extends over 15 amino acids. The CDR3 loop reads CASSLTPGQGYEQYF. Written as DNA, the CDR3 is TGTGCCAGCAGTTTAACCCCCGGACAGGGCTACGAGCAGTACTTC.

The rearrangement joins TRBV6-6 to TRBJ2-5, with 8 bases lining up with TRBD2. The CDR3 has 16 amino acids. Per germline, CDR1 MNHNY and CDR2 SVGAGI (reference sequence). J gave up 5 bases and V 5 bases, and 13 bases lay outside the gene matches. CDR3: CASSPLAGPLGETQYF. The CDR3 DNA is TGTGCCAGCAGTCCGCTAGCGGGCCCTCTTGGGGAGACCCAGTACTTC.